This T cell receptor beta chain was documented in a study of blood T cell repertoires in COVID-19. In the study overall: Sites across the United States, Italy and Spain contributed samples from acute and convalescent COVID-19. Sources were T cells, B-cell-depleted T cells, or PBMCs; the material itself was cDNA or gDNA.

This CDR3 has 12 residues. V gave up 5 bases and J gave up 8 bases, with 12 bases separating them. Germline CDR1 reads SGHTA; CDR2 reads FQGNSA. Patients of the Seattle cohort, enrolled during active infection, were followed longitudinally. Per the authors' pipeline: Estimation of nucleated cell counts relied on the amplification of reference gene primers. Profiling relied on immunoSEQ multiplex PCR, and the TCRdb table lists in-frame clones only, not all of them. The V and J calls and clone size are taken from that table; D and trimming were inferred from the DNA. The table includes around 460,000 clones, approximately 90% detected once.

The TCR originated in a man aged 18 to 30 with COVID-19, enrolled during active disease. V gene TRBV7-2 combines with J gene TRBJ1-2; tentative D call: TRBD1 (6 bases). The sequencing sample was made of peripheral blood. The CDR3 coding sequence is TGTGCCAGCAGCAGAACAGGGTTCGGCTACACCTTC. Translating gives CASSRTGFGYTF.